These T cell receptor beta chains were read from a single sample in a study of Tregs in tolerant kidney transplant recipients. Here immunoSEQ multiplex PCR was the method, and the copy in TCRdb shows in-frame clones only, minus some. The table lists 85,000 to 100,000 clones, over 85% of them singletons, with approximately 0.5% in the top ten. This specimen consisted of CD4+ T cells from blood, obtained before the transplant. These receptor sequences come from a human donor who received a combined kidney and bone marrow transplant. Both conserved end residues are part of each CDR3. Each record gives: V gene, D gene, clone size, J gene, CDR3 DNA, CDR3 protein. D genes are given only for firm matches. Size is stated for part of the rows, as once, few or many counts, or as a class when the clone is expanded.

v_call: TRBV5-1
d_call: TRBD2
clone_size: .
j_call: TRBJ2-3
cdr3_nt: TGCGCCAGCCTACGGGGCGGGAGTACAGATACGCAGTATTTT
cdr3_aa: CASLRGGSTDTQYF

v_call: TRBV7-2
d_call: TRBD1
clone_size: .
j_call: TRBJ1-6
cdr3_nt: TGTGCCAGCAGCCTGGGACAGGGTTCCTATAATTCACCCCTCCACTTT
cdr3_aa: CASSLGQGSYNSPLHF

v_call: TRBV5-6
d_call: TRBD1
clone_size: .
j_call: TRBJ1-2
cdr3_nt: TGTGCCAGCAGCGCGCCTTTTGGACAGGGGGCCTATGGCTACACCTTC
cdr3_aa: CASSAPFGQGAYGYTF

v_call: TRBV5-1
d_call: .
clone_size: .
j_call: TRBJ1-1
cdr3_nt: TGCGCCAGCAGCTCCTCAGGGGAATCCCTTAACACTGAAGCTTTCTTT
cdr3_aa: CASSSSGESLNTEAFF

v_call: TRBV7-2
d_call: TRBD2
clone_size: .
j_call: TRBJ2-1
cdr3_nt: TGTGCCAGCAGCTTAGGGGGGACTATCAATGAGCAGTTCTTC
cdr3_aa: CASSLGGTINEQFF

v_call: TRBV30
d_call: .
clone_size: .
j_call: TRBJ2-3
cdr3_nt: TGTGCCTGGATTCCCAGCACTAACACAGATACGCAGTATTTT
cdr3_aa: CAWIPSTNTDTQYF

v_call: TRBV28
d_call: TRBD1
clone_size: .
j_call: TRBJ2-7
cdr3_nt: TGTGCCAGCAGTTTCGCCGGGACAGGTCTCTACGAGCAGTACTTC
cdr3_aa: CASSFAGTGLYEQYF

v_call: TRBV19
d_call: .
clone_size: .
j_call: TRBJ1-2
cdr3_nt: TGTGCCAGTAGTACGCAGGTCAGAAACTATGGCTACACCTTC
cdr3_aa: CASSTQVRNYGYTF

v_call: TRBV7-3
d_call: TRBD2
clone_size: .
j_call: TRBJ2-1
cdr3_nt: TGTGCCAGCAGCTCCCACACTAGCGCCCTTAACAATGAGCAGTTCTTC
cdr3_aa: CASSSHTSALNNEQFF

v_call: TRBV28
d_call: TRBD1
clone_size: once
j_call: TRBJ1-1
cdr3_nt: TGTGCCAGCAGTTCGGGACAGGGTTTAACTGAAGCTTTCTTT
cdr3_aa: CASSSGQGLTEAFF

v_call: TRBV29-1
d_call: TRBD1
clone_size: .
j_call: TRBJ1-3
cdr3_nt: TGCAGCGTTGAGTGGACAGGGGGCTCTGGAAACACCATATATTTT
cdr3_aa: CSVEWTGGSGNTIYF

v_call: TRBV4-2
d_call: TRBD2
clone_size: .
j_call: TRBJ2-2
cdr3_nt: TGTGCCAGCAGCCAAAAGCGGGAGGGCCGCACCGGGGAGCTGTTTTTT
cdr3_aa: CASSQKREGRTGELFF

v_call: TRBV5-8
d_call: .
clone_size: .
j_call: TRBJ1-1
cdr3_nt: TGTGCCAGCAGCCTAACCCGGTTCACTGAAGCTTTCTTT
cdr3_aa: CASSLTRFTEAFF

v_call: TRBV7-3
d_call: TRBD2
clone_size: .
j_call: TRBJ2-3
cdr3_nt: TGTGCCAGCAGCCTCCGGACTAGCGGGGGCACAGATACGCAGTATTTT
cdr3_aa: CASSLRTSGGTDTQYF

v_call: TRBV7-8
d_call: .
clone_size: .
j_call: TRBJ1-2
cdr3_nt: TGTGCCAGCAGCTTAGGACCTGGAGATAACTATGGCTACACCTTC
cdr3_aa: CASSLGPGDNYGYTF

v_call: TRBV5-4
d_call: .
clone_size: few
j_call: TRBJ2-3
cdr3_nt: TGTGCCAGCAGCCGAAACAGGTTGGGATCAGATACGCAGTATTTT
cdr3_aa: CASSRNRLGSDTQYF

v_call: TRBV7-8
d_call: .
clone_size: .
j_call: TRBJ1-1
cdr3_nt: TGTGCCAGCAGCCAAACGATGCAGTTGAACACTGAAGCTTTCTTT
cdr3_aa: CASSQTMQLNTEAFF

v_call: TRBV5-1
d_call: TRBD2
clone_size: once
j_call: TRBJ2-1
cdr3_nt: TGCGCCAGCAGCGGGGTTGGGGGAAGCGGGGGTTACAATGAGCAGTTCTTC
cdr3_aa: CASSGVGGSGGYNEQFF

v_call: TRBV4-1
d_call: TRBD1
clone_size: .
j_call: TRBJ2-2
cdr3_nt: TGCGCCAGCAGCCAAGAACCGACAGGGGGCGATAACACCGGGGAGCTGTTTTTT
cdr3_aa: CASSQEPTGGDNTGELFF

v_call: TRBV29-1
d_call: .
clone_size: .
j_call: TRBJ1-1
cdr3_nt: TGCAGCGTTGGCATTACAGGTGAGCCGAACACTGAAGCTTTCTTT
cdr3_aa: CSVGITGEPNTEAFF

v_call: TRBV5-1
d_call: .
clone_size: .
j_call: TRBJ1-6
cdr3_nt: TGCGCCAGCAGCATAGCGGGAGTAGGCGTGAGTTCACCCCTCCACTTT
cdr3_aa: CASSIAGVGVSSPLHF

v_call: TRBV7-2
d_call: .
clone_size: .
j_call: TRBJ2-1
cdr3_nt: TGTGCCAGCAGCCAGATTGCCCAAAGTGAGCAGTTCTTC
cdr3_aa: CASSQIAQSEQFF

v_call: TRBV6-6
d_call: .
clone_size: .
j_call: TRBJ2-7
cdr3_nt: TGTGCCAGCAGAACCGGGGGAACCTCCTACGAGCAGTACTTC
cdr3_aa: CASRTGGTSYEQYF

v_call: TRBV14
d_call: .
clone_size: .
j_call: TRBJ1-2
cdr3_nt: TGTGCCAGCAGCCAAGACAGTTCTAACTATGGCTACACCTTC
cdr3_aa: CASSQDSSNYGYTF

v_call: TRBV11-3
d_call: .
clone_size: .
j_call: TRBJ2-7
cdr3_nt: TGTGCCAGCAGCTTAGGGGGGCGGACGTACTGGTACGAGCAGTACTTC
cdr3_aa: CASSLGGRTYWYEQYF

v_call: TRBV5-1
d_call: TRBD1
clone_size: .
j_call: TRBJ1-2
cdr3_nt: TGCGCCAGCAGCCCGACCAGGACAGGGGGTGGGGTATATGGCTACACCTTC
cdr3_aa: CASSPTRTGGGVYGYTF

v_call: TRBV7-3
d_call: TRBD2
clone_size: once
j_call: TRBJ2-1
cdr3_nt: TGTGCCAGCAGCTCCCAACTAGCGACTGAGCAGTTCTTC
cdr3_aa: CASSSQLATEQFF

v_call: TRBV5-8
d_call: .
clone_size: .
j_call: TRBJ1-2
cdr3_nt: TGTGCCAGCAGCTTGCCAGGGCGCTACACCTTC
cdr3_aa: CASSLPGRYTF

v_call: TRBV6-1
d_call: TRBD2
clone_size: .
j_call: TRBJ2-3
cdr3_nt: TGTGCCAGCAGTGGGCCGGGACTAGCGGGGGGGAGCACAGATACGCAGTATTTT
cdr3_aa: CASSGPGLAGGSTDTQYF

v_call: TRBV6-5
d_call: .
clone_size: .
j_call: TRBJ1-4
cdr3_nt: TGTGCCAGCAGTTACTCTGGGGCAGTTACGTTGGGAAAACTGTTTTTT
cdr3_aa: CASSYSGAVTLGKLFF

v_call: TRBV19
d_call: .
clone_size: .
j_call: TRBJ2-3
cdr3_nt: TGTGCCAGTAGTAGGACTGGGTTTCCCCCAGATACGCAGTATTTT
cdr3_aa: CASSRTGFPPDTQYF

v_call: TRBV29-1
d_call: .
clone_size: .
j_call: TRBJ2-6
cdr3_nt: TGCAGCGTTCGGGTAGTTGGGGCCAACGTCCTGACTTTC
cdr3_aa: CSVRVVGANVLTF

v_call: TRBV4-1
d_call: .
clone_size: .
j_call: TRBJ2-3
cdr3_nt: TGCGCCAGCAGCCAAAGTGGGAGGGGGGATACGCAGTATTTT
cdr3_aa: CASSQSGRGDTQYF

v_call: TRBV9
d_call: .
clone_size: .
j_call: TRBJ1-1
cdr3_nt: TGTGCCAGCAGCGGACAGGCCTTGAACACTGAAGCTTTCTTT
cdr3_aa: CASSGQALNTEAFF

v_call: TRBV5-4
d_call: .
clone_size: .
j_call: TRBJ2-3
cdr3_nt: TGTGCCAGCAGCTTGTCCAGGGTGCAGGGTGGCACAGATACGCAGTATTTT
cdr3_aa: CASSLSRVQGGTDTQYF

v_call: TRBV11-3
d_call: TRBD1
clone_size: .
j_call: TRBJ1-1
cdr3_nt: TGTGCCAGCAGCTTAGATATCGGGACAGCCCTTGTCACTGAAGCTTTCTTT
cdr3_aa: CASSLDIGTALVTEAFF

v_call: TRBV9
d_call: .
clone_size: .
j_call: TRBJ2-7
cdr3_nt: TGTGCCAGCAGCGTAGGAGGTCACCTAGACTACGAGCAGTACTTC
cdr3_aa: CASSVGGHLDYEQYF

v_call: TRBV6-5
d_call: TRBD2
clone_size: .
j_call: TRBJ2-1
cdr3_nt: TGTGCCAGCAGCCGACTAGCGGGCTACAATGAGCAGTTCTTC
cdr3_aa: CASSRLAGYNEQFF

v_call: TRBV6-6
d_call: .
clone_size: .
j_call: TRBJ2-5
cdr3_nt: TGTGCCAGCAGTTGGGGCCTCCAAGAGACCCAGTACTTC
cdr3_aa: CASSWGLQETQYF

v_call: TRBV19
d_call: .
clone_size: .
j_call: TRBJ1-3
cdr3_nt: TGTGCCGGATCGATCAGGGTTTGCGGAAACACCATATATTTT
cdr3_aa: CAGSIRVCGNTIYF

v_call: TRBV7-9
d_call: .
clone_size: .
j_call: TRBJ1-4
cdr3_nt: TGTGCCAGCAGCTTAGTGGCGGGAACAGCAGGAAATGAAAAACTGTTTTTT
cdr3_aa: CASSLVAGTAGNEKLFF

v_call: TRBV5-3
d_call: .
clone_size: .
j_call: TRBJ1-1
cdr3_nt: TGTGCCAGAAGCTACCTCGGCAGGGTCACTGAAGCTTTCTTT
cdr3_aa: CARSYLGRVTEAFF

v_call: TRBV7-3
d_call: .
clone_size: .
j_call: TRBJ2-2
cdr3_nt: TGTGCCAGCAGCTTGGCAGGGAACACCGGGGAGCTGTTTTTT
cdr3_aa: CASSLAGNTGELFF

v_call: TRBV4-1
d_call: .
clone_size: .
j_call: TRBJ1-6
cdr3_nt: TGCGCCAGCAGCCAAGAACAGACTAATTCCCCCCTCCACTTT
cdr3_aa: CASSQEQTNSPLHF

v_call: TRBV29-1
d_call: TRBD2
clone_size: few
j_call: TRBJ2-7
cdr3_nt: TGCAGCGTGCTGACTAGCGGGGCCAACTGGGAGTACTTC
cdr3_aa: CSVLTSGANWEYF

v_call: TRBV11-3
d_call: .
clone_size: .
j_call: TRBJ1-3
cdr3_nt: TGTGCCAGCAGCTTCCGCCTCAGCACAGGGAACTCTGGAAACACCATATATTTT
cdr3_aa: CASSFRLSTGNSGNTIYF

v_call: TRBV19
d_call: .
clone_size: .
j_call: TRBJ2-7
cdr3_nt: TGTGCCAGTAGTATCCGTGGGGCGGATCCCTACGAGCAGTACTTC
cdr3_aa: CASSIRGADPYEQYF

v_call: TRBV5-1
d_call: .
clone_size: .
j_call: TRBJ1-5
cdr3_nt: TGCGCCAGCAGCTTGGATGAAGCTTGGCCCCAGCATTTT
cdr3_aa: CASSLDEAWPQHF

v_call: TRBV7-2
d_call: TRBD2
clone_size: .
j_call: TRBJ2-5
cdr3_nt: TGTGCCAGCAGCCGCGGACTAGCGGGGACGTACCAAGAGACCCAGTACTTC
cdr3_aa: CASSRGLAGTYQETQYF